The 21 T cell receptor beta chains below all came from one sample that was sequenced in a study of CD8 T cells in Susac syndrome. A quantity of about 0.5 to 1 ug RNA underwent reverse transcription using random hexamers. MiXCR was run by TCRdb on the immunoSEQ multiplex PCR reads, yielding one entry per CDR3 protein. The data contain hundreds of thousands of distinct CDR3 sequences, 85% to 95% of them seen just once; the ten biggest clones take up around 0.08%. The sequenced material came from CD4+ T cells from PBMCs. The source is a human donor with multiple sclerosis.

This clonotype was seen once. The chain joins TRBV12-3 or TRBV12-4 to TRBJ1-5; D is uncertain. V gave up 6 bases and J gave up 1 base, with 13 bases separating them. This CDR3 has 15 residues. The CDR3 region is CASSEDGVSNQPQHF. In DNA, the CDR3 is TGTGCCAGCAGCGAGGACGGGGTCAGCAATCAGCCCCAGCATTTT.

J is TRBJ2-5 and V is TRBV7-9; TRBD2 might be the D (6 bases). V was pared by 3 bases and J by 1 base, with 15 bases between. Germline V lookup: CDR1 SEHNR, CDR2 FQNEAQ (reference sequence). CDR3 length equals 16 residues. CDR3 coding DNA: TGTGCCAGCAGCTTCTTCGCGGGGCCAGCCCAAGAGACCCAGTACTTC. This translates into CASSFFAGPAQETQYF.

J is TRBJ1-2 and V is TRBV29-1, with D maybe TRBD1 (5 bases). The CDR3 loop spans 12 amino acids. Deletions cut 6 bases from V and 5 bases from J, with 13 bases between. The germline CDR1 and CDR2 sequences are SQVTM and ANQGSEA. In nucleotides, the CDR3 is TGCAGCGTGCAAAGGGGCGGTTATGGCTACACCTTC. Amino acids: CSVQRGGYGYTF. The variable domain in full, with the rest retrieved from reference TRBV29-1 and TRBJ1-2, is SAVISQKPSRDICQRGTSLTIQCQVDSQVTMMFWYRQQPGQSLTLIATANQGSEATYESGFVIDKFPISRPNLTFSTLTVSNMSPEDSSIYLCSVQRGGYGYTFGSGTRLTVV.

V usage is TRBV29-1 and J usage is TRBJ2-3; D is unclear. Germline V gene lookup returns CDR1 SQVTM and CDR2 ANQGSEA. V lost 4 bases and J lost 0, with 8 bases in between. CDR3 length: 13 amino acids. CDR3 DNA: TGCAGCGTTGCTTGGGGAAGCACAGATACGCAGTATTTT. It encodes CSVAWGSTDTQYF.

The chain uses TRBV12-5 and TRBJ1-1; 7 positions agree with TRBD1. V trimming: 6 bases; J trimming: 4 bases; junction bases outside the gene matches: 2. The CDR3 sequence is 12 residues long. CDR1 and CDR2 from the germline V gene are LGHNT and FRNRAP. The CDR3 loop is CASGRGSTEAFF. For the CDR3, the DNA is TGTGCTAGTGGCAGGGGGTCCACTGAAGCTTTCTTT.

This chain joins TRBV4-1 and TRBJ2-4; D call uncertain. Germline lookup yields CDR1 MGHRA and CDR2 YSYEKL. This CDR3 is built from 15 residues. V gave up 1 base and J gave up 0 bases, with 7 bases separating them. Here the CDR3 reads CASSQGPIAKNIQYF. CDR3 DNA sequence: TGCGCCAGCAGCCAAGGACCCATAGCCAAAAACATTCAGTACTTC.

The chain is built from TRBV5-4 and TRBJ1-4, with D maybe TRBD1 (6 bases). Trimming cost V 4 bases and J 5 bases, with 9 bases left between them. CDR1 and CDR2 from the germline V gene are SGHNT and YYREEE (reference sequence). The CDR3 contains 13 residues. CDR3 bases: TGTGCCAGCAGCCCAGGGGCCAATGAAAAACTGTTTTTT. Protein sequence: CASSPGANEKLFF.

The chain uses TRBV11-2 and TRBJ1-2; TRBD1 is a possible D gene (6 bases). V was pared by 4 bases and J by 3 bases, with 15 bases between. The CDR3 loop spans 15 amino acids. Germline V gene lookup returns CDR1 SGHAT and CDR2 FQNNGV. CDR3: CASSSIRGADYGYTF. The CDR3 DNA reads as TGTGCCAGCAGCTCCATCCGGGGGGCGGACTATGGCTACACCTTC. The full variable domain, completed using reference TRBV11-2 and TRBJ1-2, is EAGVAQSPRYKIIEKRQSVAFWCNPISGHATLYWYQQILGQGPKLLIQFQNNGVVDDSQLPKDRFSAERLKGVDSTLKIQPAKLEDSAVYLCASSSIRGADYGYTFGSGTRLTVV.

The V gene is TRBV20-1, the J gene TRBJ2-1; D gene ambiguous. Trimming left V 6 bases short and J 5 bases short, with 23 bases between. Germline CDR1 and CDR2: DFQATT and SNEGSKA (reference sequence). This CDR3 contains 16 residues. The CDR3 protein is CSAHPFGRPYNNEQFF. The CDR3 DNA follows: TGCAGTGCCCACCCCTTCGGGCGCCCTTACAACAATGAGCAGTTCTTC.

The V gene is TRBV24-1, the J gene TRBJ2-3; a possible D gene is TRBD2 (6 bases). The germline V and J ends were trimmed by 4 bases and 3 bases, with 10 bases remaining between them. CDR3 length: 14 residues. The germline CDR1 and CDR2 sequences are KGHDR and SFDVKD. Here the CDR3 DNA reads TGTGCCACCAGTGACCCGGGGAGGACAGATACGCAGTATTTT. This sequence encodes CATSDPGRTDTQYF.

V usage is TRBV12-5 and J usage is TRBJ2-1; the D gene is possibly TRBD2 (5 bases). The CDR3 has 16 residues. Germline assignment: CDR1 LGHNT and CDR2 FRNRAP. V lost 3 bases and J 0 bases, leaving 12 bases between the germline ends. DNA of the CDR3: TGTGCTAGTGGTTTCCTCCCGGGGAGCTCCTACAATGAGCAGTTCTTC. It codes for CASGFLPGSSYNEQFF.

The rearrangement joins TRBV7-9 to TRBJ2-3, with D possibly matching TRBD2 (6 bases). V was pared by 7 bases and J by 4 bases, with 18 bases between. In germline, CDR1 is SEHNR, CDR2 FQNEAQ (reference sequence). The CDR3 loop spans 15 amino acids. The CDR3 sequence is CASIIGRGHPDTQYF. Written as DNA, the CDR3 is TGTGCCAGCATCATAGGGCGGGGTCACCCAGATACGCAGTATTTT.

The chain links TRBV7-2 to TRBJ2-5; D gene ambiguous. This CDR3 is 11 amino acids long. Germline CDR1 and CDR2: SGHTA and FQGNSA. Trimming took 7 bases from V and 5 from J, leaving 8 bases between them. CDR3 in amino acids: CASTPRETQYF. The CDR3 DNA sequence: TGTGCCAGCACCCCCCGTGAGACCCAGTACTTC.

The V gene is TRBV13, the J gene TRBJ2-3, with a possible D match to TRBD2 (6 bases). Germline CDR1 is PRHDT and CDR2 is FYEKMQ (reference sequence). The CDR3 totals 14 residues. With 6 bases removed from V and 7 bases from J, the gap between germline ends came to 17 bases. CDR3 loop: CASRGTSKPNTQYF. The CDR3 coding sequence is TGTGCCAGCAGGGGAACTAGCAAGCCCAATACGCAGTATTTT. Full variable domain (outside the CDR3, taken from reference TRBV13 and TRBJ2-3): AAGVIQSPRHLIKEKRETATLKCYPIPRHDTVYWYQQGPGQDPQFLISFYEKMQSDKGSIPDRFSAQQFSDYHSELNMSSLELGDSALYFCASRGTSKPNTQYFGPGTRLTVL.

The chain combines TRBV20-1 with TRBJ2-3; TRBD2 aligns across 10 bases. Germline CDR1 reads DFQATT; CDR2 reads SNEGSKA (reference sequence). The V and J ends lost 2 bases and 7 bases, in that order; junction bases with no gene match: 9. The CDR3 is 15 residues long. The CDR3: CSARPSASGGNTQYF. The CDR3, as DNA: TGCAGTGCTAGACCTTCAGCTAGCGGGGGAAATACGCAGTATTTT.

This chain connects TRBV3-1 to TRBJ2-3, with TRBD2 identical over 10 bases. From germline, CDR1 is LGHDT and CDR2 YNNKEL (reference sequence). The CDR3 runs 16 residues. With 4 bases clipped from V and 2 bases from J, the junction kept 6 bases outside the gene matches. The CDR3 loop reads CASSRSGGSSTDTQYF. As DNA, the CDR3 is TGTGCCAGCAGCCGTAGCGGGGGGAGCTCCACAGATACGCAGTATTTT.

The V gene is TRBV12-3 or TRBV12-4, the J gene TRBJ2-1; D not resolved. Trimming took 10 bases from V and 8 from J, leaving 15 bases between them. This CDR3 spans 12 amino acids. Here the CDR3 reads CATQGPSHEQFF. The DNA for the CDR3 is TGTGCCACCCAAGGACCCTCGCATGAGCAGTTCTTC.

In its sample, this clonotype was seen once. CDR3: CASSPRTTSGNQPQHF. As DNA, the CDR3 is TGTGCCAGCAGTCCGAGGACAACCTCGGGCAATCAGCCCCAGCATTTT. The V and J genes are TRBV12-3 or TRBV12-4 and TRBJ1-5, with a weak D call TRBD1 (5 bases). V lost 5 bases and J lost 2, with 16 bases in between. This CDR3 is 16 amino acids long.

The V call is TRBV20-1, the J call TRBJ2-3; weak D call: TRBD1 (5 bases). The V end was cut by 7 bases, the J end by 1 base, with 18 bases between. Germline V lookup: CDR1 DFQATT, CDR2 SNEGSKA (reference sequence). The CDR3 is 15 residues long. The CDR3 protein is CSVPSDGHRTDTQYF. For the CDR3, the DNA is TGCAGTGTCCCCTCGGACGGACATCGCACAGATACGCAGTATTTT.

The V call is TRBV29-1, the J call TRBJ2-7; 9 nucleotides agree with TRBD1. The CDR3 length is 15 residues. V was pared by 6 bases and J by 1 base, with 10 bases of the junction left unmatched. CDR1 and CDR2 from the germline V gene are SQVTM and ANQGSEA. CDR3 nucleotides: TGCAGCGTAGCCAATCCGGGACAGGGTTCCTACGAGCAGTACTTC. Its protein is CSVANPGQGSYEQYF.

The chain joins TRBV27 to TRBJ2-4, with TRBD2 as a possible D gene (5 bases). CDR3 length: 14 residues. Trimming removed 2 bases from V and 7 bases from J, with 12 bases in between. Germline lookup yields CDR1 MNHEY and CDR2 SMNVEV (reference sequence). The CDR3 reads CASSLGVTGNIQYF. The CDR3 DNA reads TGTGCCAGCAGTTTAGGGGTTACGGGGAACATTCAGTACTTC.